The source of this T cell receptor beta chain is a study of T-cell reconstitution after alpha-beta-depleted transplantation in children (dated by TCRdb to 2016 to 2017). Notes on the research overall: Using TCR repertoire profiling, the study quantitatively followed how T-cell immune reconstitution unfolded in children after TCRalphabeta/CD19-depleted allogeneic hematopoietic cell transplantation. Paper-wide results and their limitations: Hyperexpanded clone frequencies declined over subsequent months; after one year, T-cell counts and TCRbeta diversity were mostly attributed to newly produced T cells. The apparently early recovery of alphabetaT-cell counts about two months after transplant reportedly depended on only several hundred rapidly expanded clones that came from non-depleted graft cells. In some patients, the high TCRbeta diversity seen at day 60 was put down to recipient T cells and intrathymic progenitors that had survived conditioning.

The meaning of the sample's treatment or condition label: allogeneic hematopoietic cell transplantation with graft depleted of TCRalphabeta T cells and CD19 B cells. TCRalphabeta/CD19-depleted allogeneic hematopoietic cell grafts were given to the transplant recipients, all of whom were children. The method was PCR. The sequencer listed for this sample is Illumina HiSeq 2500. TCR library preparation used molecular barcoding, with unique molecular identifiers applied to normalize quantification of the TCRbeta repertoire. TCRdb reanalyzed the raw reads on its own, using fastp at Q25 for trimming and MiXCR for clone calling, and kept in-frame beta chains. Each CDR3 protein gets just one entry, which takes the most common genes and DNA from the rows behind it. This sample has 190,000 or so distinct CDR3 sequences in its table, and roughly 6% of those were observed once. The top ten clones comprise 4.5% to 5.5% of the sample.

In its sample, this clonotype was seen many times. Its antigen is still unknown. Base qualities are not at hand, and no much larger clone is one base apart. The CDR3 spans 16 residues, from the cysteine through the phenylalanine. Just CDR3 DNA is preserved here, 48 bases in frame from base 1. V drops 5 bases and J drops 0 bases, leaving 15 bases in between. CDR1 and CDR2 are drawn from the germline V gene: SGHNT, YENEEA. This receptor chain uses TRBV11-3 and TRBJ2-3; the D gene is not confidently resolved. This clonotype originated in a girl under three years old with combined immunodeficiency, due to receive a stem cell transplant. The input for sequencing was PBMCs, taken before TCRalphabeta/CD19-depleted stem cell transplant. The nucleotide sequence reads TGTGCCAGCAGCCCCAATGACCGCGCCAGCACAGATACGCAGTATTTT. Its protein is CASSPNDRASTDTQYF.